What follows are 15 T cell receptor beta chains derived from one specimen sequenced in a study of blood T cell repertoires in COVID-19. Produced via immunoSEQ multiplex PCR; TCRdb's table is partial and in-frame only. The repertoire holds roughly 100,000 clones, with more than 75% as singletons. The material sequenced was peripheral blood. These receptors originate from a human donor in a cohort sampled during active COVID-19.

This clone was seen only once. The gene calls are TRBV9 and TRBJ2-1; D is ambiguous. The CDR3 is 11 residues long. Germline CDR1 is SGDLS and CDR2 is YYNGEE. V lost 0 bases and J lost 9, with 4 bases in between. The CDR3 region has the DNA TGTGCCAGCAGCGTAGCCAGTGAGCAGTTCTTC. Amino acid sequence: CASSVASEQFF.

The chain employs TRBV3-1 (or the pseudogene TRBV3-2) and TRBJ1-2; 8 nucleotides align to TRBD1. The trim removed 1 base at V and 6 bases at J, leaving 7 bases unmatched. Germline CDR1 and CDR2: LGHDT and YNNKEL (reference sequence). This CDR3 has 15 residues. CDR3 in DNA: TGTGCCAGCAGCCAAGGGACAGGGAGGAATGATGGCTACACCTTC. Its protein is CASSQGTGRNDGYTF.

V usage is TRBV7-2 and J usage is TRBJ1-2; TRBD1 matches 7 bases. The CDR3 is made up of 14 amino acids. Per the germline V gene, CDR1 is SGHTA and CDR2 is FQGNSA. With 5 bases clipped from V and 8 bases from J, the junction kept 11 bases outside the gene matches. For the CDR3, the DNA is TGTGCCAGCAGCCCACAGGGGCCGAGAGGGGGCTACACCTTC. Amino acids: CASSPQGPRGGYTF.

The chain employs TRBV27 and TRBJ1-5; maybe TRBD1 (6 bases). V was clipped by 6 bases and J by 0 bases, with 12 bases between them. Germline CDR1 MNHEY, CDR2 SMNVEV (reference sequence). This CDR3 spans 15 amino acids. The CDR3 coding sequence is TGTGCCAGCAGGCAGGGGACCGGTAGCAATCAGCCCCAGCATTTT. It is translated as CASRQGTGSNQPQHF.

CDR3 loop: CASSPRTGLMNTEAFF. In DNA form, the CDR3 reads TGTGCCAGCAGCCCCCGGACAGGGCTCATGAACACTGAAGCTTTCTTT. V gene TRBV7-9 combines with J gene TRBJ1-1, with 8 positions matching TRBD1. This CDR3 spans 16 amino acids. Trimming removed 5 bases from V and 0 bases from J; junction bases left unmatched: 8. CDR1 and CDR2 from the germline V gene are SEHNR and FQNEAQ (reference sequence).

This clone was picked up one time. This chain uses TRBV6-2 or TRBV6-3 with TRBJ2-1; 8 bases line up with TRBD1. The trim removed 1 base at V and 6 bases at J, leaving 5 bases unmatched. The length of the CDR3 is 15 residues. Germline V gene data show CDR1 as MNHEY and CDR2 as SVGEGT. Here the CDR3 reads CASSYFLTGGNEQFF. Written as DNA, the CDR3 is TGTGCCAGCAGTTACTTTCTTACAGGGGGCAATGAGCAGTTCTTC.

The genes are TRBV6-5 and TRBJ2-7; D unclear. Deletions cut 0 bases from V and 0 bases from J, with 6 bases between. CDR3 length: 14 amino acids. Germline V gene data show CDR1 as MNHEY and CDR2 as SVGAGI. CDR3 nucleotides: TGTGCCAGCAGTTACTCGGGCAGCTCCTACGAGCAGTACTTC. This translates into CASSYSGSSYEQYF.

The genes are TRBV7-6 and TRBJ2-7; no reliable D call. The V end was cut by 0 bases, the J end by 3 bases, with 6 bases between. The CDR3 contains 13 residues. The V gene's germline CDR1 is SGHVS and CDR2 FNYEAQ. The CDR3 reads CASSLAQDYEQYF. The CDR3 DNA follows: TGTGCCAGCAGCTTAGCGCAGGACTACGAGCAGTACTTC.

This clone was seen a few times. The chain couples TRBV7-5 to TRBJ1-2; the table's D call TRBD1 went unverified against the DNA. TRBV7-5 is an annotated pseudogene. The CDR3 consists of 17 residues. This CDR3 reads CVRSLEAWDSPIYGYTF. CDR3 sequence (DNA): TGTGTCAGAAGCTTAGAGGCTTGGGACAGTCCCATCTATGGCTACACCTTC.

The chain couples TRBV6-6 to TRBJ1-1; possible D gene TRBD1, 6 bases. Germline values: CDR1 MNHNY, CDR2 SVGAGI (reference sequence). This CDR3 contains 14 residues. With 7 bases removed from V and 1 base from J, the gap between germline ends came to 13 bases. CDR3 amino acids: CASTQGRGNTEAFF. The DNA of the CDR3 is TGTGCCAGCACCCAGGGGAGGGGGAACACTGAAGCTTTCTTT.

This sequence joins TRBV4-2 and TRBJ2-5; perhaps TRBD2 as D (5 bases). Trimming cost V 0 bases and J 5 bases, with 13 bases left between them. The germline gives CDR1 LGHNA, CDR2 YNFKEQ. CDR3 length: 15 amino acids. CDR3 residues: CASSQDPGIGETQYF. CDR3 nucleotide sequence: TGTGCCAGCAGCCAAGATCCCGGGATAGGGGAGACCCAGTACTTC.

CDR3: CATTQVTDTQYF. The CDR3 DNA reads TGTGCCACCACCCAGGTCACAGATACGCAGTATTTT. The chain joins TRBV11-2 to TRBJ2-3; D not certain. Looked up from germline, CDR1 is SGHAT and CDR2 is FQNNGV. V was pared by 10 bases and J by 2 bases, with 10 bases between. This CDR3 comprises 12 residues.

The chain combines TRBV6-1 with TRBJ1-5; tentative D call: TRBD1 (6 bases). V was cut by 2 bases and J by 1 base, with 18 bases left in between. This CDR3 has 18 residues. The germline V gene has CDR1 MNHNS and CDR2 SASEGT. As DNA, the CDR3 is TGTGCCAGCAGTGAACAAGGCGCAGGGGTCATCAGCAATCAGCCCCAGCATTTT. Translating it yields CASSEQGAGVISNQPQHF.

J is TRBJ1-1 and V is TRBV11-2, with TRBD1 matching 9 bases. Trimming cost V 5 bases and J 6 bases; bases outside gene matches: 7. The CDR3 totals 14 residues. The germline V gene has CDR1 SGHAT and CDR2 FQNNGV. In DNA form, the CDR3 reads TGTGCCAGCAGCCCAGGACAGGGGATCGCTGAAGCTTTCTTT. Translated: CASSPGQGIAEAFF.

CDR3 region: CASSLIHGTF. CDR3 sequence (DNA): TGTGCCAGCAGTTTGATTCACGGCACCTTC. V is TRBV12-3 or TRBV12-4 and J is TRBJ1-2; the D is unclear. The V end was cut by 3 bases, the J end by 13 bases, with 9 bases between. The CDR3 has 10 amino acids.